One sample yielded the 3 T cell receptor beta chains listed below, sequenced in a study of T cells in Graves' hyperthyroidism and ophthalmopathy. Amplification targeted TCR beta CDR3 regions from RNA transcripts. TCR CDR3 regions were first amplified by RT-PCR with HTBI primers. TCRdb re-analysed the multiplex PCR reads in MiXCR, keeping a single row per CDR3 protein. Of about 250,000 distinct CDR3 sequences listed, approximately 24% are singletons. Sequencing was performed on blood. The receptors originated from a woman aged 40 to 50 with Graves' ophthalmopathy.

This rearrangement joins TRBV12-3 or TRBV12-4 to TRBJ2-7, with D uncertain. The CDR3 runs to 12 residues. V was shortened by 3 bases and J by 7 bases, with 10 bases between the two germline ends. The CDR3, as DNA: TGTGCCAGCAGTTTTTCTATTAAGGAGCAGTACTTC. Encoded protein: CASSFSIKEQYF.

This clonotype was seen many times. The chain has TRBV2 and TRBJ2-2; TRBD2 agrees at 8 bases. The germline V gene encodes CDR1 SNHLY and CDR2 FYNNEI. The CDR3 runs 14 residues. The junction had 7 bases not matched to a gene; V was cut back by 6 bases and J by 7 bases. The CDR3 reads CASRRGGAVGELFF. The CDR3 DNA is TGTGCCAGCAGACGGGGGGGTGCCGTCGGGGAGCTGTTTTTT.

This clonotype has only a few counts. V usage is TRBV7-6 and J usage is TRBJ2-7; TRBD2 aligns across 11 bases. Germline V lookup: CDR1 SGHVS, CDR2 FNYEAQ. J lost 2 bases, V lost 1 base, and 4 bases had no gene match. This CDR3 is built from 16 residues. For the CDR3, the DNA is TGTGCCAGCAGCTTAGGGGCGACTAGCGGGACCTACGAGCAGTACTTC. Its translation is CASSLGATSGTYEQYF. Variable domain in full (rest from reference TRBV7-6 and TRBJ2-7): GAGVSQSPRYKVTKRGQDVALRCDPISGHVSLYWYRQALGQGPEFLTYFNYEAQQDKSGLPNDRFSAERPEGSISTLTIQRTEQRDSAMYRCASSLGATSGTYEQYFGPGTRLTVT.